The source of this TCR beta chain is a study of blood T cell repertoires in COVID-19. Study-wide background: The origin of the acute and convalescent COVID-19 samples was the United States, Italy and Spain. T cells, B-cell-depleted T cells, or PBMCs provided the cDNA or gDNA that served as material.

Original handling: It was from reference gene primer amplification that nucleated cell counts were estimated. Profiled with immunoSEQ multiplex PCR; TCRdb holds only in-frame clones, not every one. D and trimming were read from the DNA, whereas the V and J calls and clone size are those reported in that table. The sample carries fewer than 85,000 clones, around 70% recorded once. Germline-derived CDR1 and CDR2 are LGHDT and YNNKEL (reference sequence). V shed 6 bases, J shed 5 bases, and the junction held 13 bases outside the gene matches. The CDR3 is 16 amino acids. The sample consisted of peripheral blood. The rearrangement uses TRBV3-1 (or the pseudogene TRBV3-2) and TRBJ2-7; 10 positions agree with TRBD2. The TCR originated in a man between 60 and 70 years old with acute or convalescent COVID-19. The CDR3 spells CASSPTAAGGVDEQYV. CDR3 sequence (DNA): TGTGCCAGCAGTCCCACCGCAGCGGGGGGGGTCGACGAGCAGTACGTC.